This record covers a single T cell receptor beta chain. Its antigen remains unidentified. Germline loops: CDR1 MDHEN, CDR2 SYDVKM. Trimming cost V 2 bases and J 4 bases, with 11 bases left between them. This CDR3 spans 14 amino acids. The data are from a study of cytomegalovirus exposure and HLA in healthy donors. Study-wide points: According to a later analysis, donors in an Asian-associated ancestry cluster reportedly had fewer N-insertions than the roughly 660-donor mean. Follow-up analysis later connected one missense variant in DCLRE1C with trimming of TCR beta V- and J-genes. Associated with cytomegalovirus, according to the listing, were 164 TCR beta chains.

The PCR used 60 Vbeta and 13 Jbeta primers. Assay used: immunoSEQ multiplex PCR; TCRdb lists only in-frame clones, some missing. The data hold about 210,000 clones, with over 60% observed a single time. V and J are TRBV28 and TRBJ1-2, with D perhaps TRBD1 (5 bases). This sequence was found in a male donor in good health and CMV-seronegative. The sample comprised PBMCs. The CDR3 loop reads CASSLPSRAYGYTF. CDR3 bases: TGTGCCAGCAGTTTACCATCCAGGGCCTATGGCTACACCTTC.